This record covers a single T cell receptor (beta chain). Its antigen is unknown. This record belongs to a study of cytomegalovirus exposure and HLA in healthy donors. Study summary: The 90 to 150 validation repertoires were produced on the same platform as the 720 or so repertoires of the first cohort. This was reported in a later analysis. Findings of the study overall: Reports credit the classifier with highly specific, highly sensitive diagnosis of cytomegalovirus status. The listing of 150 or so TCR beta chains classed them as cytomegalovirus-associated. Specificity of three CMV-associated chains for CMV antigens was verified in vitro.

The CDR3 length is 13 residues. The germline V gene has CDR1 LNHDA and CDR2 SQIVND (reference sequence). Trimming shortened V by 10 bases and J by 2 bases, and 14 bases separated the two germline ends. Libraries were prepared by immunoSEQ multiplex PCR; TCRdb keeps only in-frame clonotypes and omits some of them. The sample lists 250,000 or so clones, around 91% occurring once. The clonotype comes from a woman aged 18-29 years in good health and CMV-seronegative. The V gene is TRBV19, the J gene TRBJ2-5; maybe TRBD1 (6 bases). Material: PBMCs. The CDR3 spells CATRGTSQETQYF. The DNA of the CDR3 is TGTGCCACCAGAGGGACATCTCAAGAGACCCAGTACTTC.